The rows below give T cell receptor beta chains drawn from one sample of a study of shared clonotypes between healthy human individuals. Only in-frame clones appear in the TCRdb table, and some are missing; sequencing was by immunoSEQ multiplex PCR. The table records 2 million to 2.5 million clones, roughly 95% of them present only once. The material sequenced was naive CD4+ T cells sorted from blood. These receptor sequences come from a man aged 18 to 29 in good health. Both conserved end residues are part of each CDR3. The order of the fields is CDR3 protein, CDR3 DNA, V gene, D gene, J gene, clone size. A D gene is named only where the DNA matches it firmly. A row's size may be missing; if present it is once, few, many or a size class.

CASSEQGPTDTQYF	TGTGCCAGCAGTGAACAGGGGCCCACAGATACGCAGTATTTT	TRBV2	-	TRBJ2-3	-
CATSLGNLFSNQPQHF	TGTGCCACCAGCCTCGGGAACCTTTTCAGCAATCAGCCCCAGCATTTT	TRBV15	-	TRBJ1-5	-
CASSSRGAGNQPQHF	TGTGCCAGCAGTAGTCGCGGGGCTGGCAATCAGCCCCAGCATTTT	TRBV28	-	TRBJ1-5	-
CASSSGKYGYTF	TGTGCCAGCAGTTCCGGAAAGTATGGCTACACCTTC	TRBV28	-	TRBJ1-2	-
CASSIRQGNTEAFF	TGTGCCAGCAGCATACGACAGGGTAACACTGAAGCTTTCTTT	TRBV11-2	TRBD1	TRBJ1-1	-
CASSVAPQETQYF	TGCGCCAGCAGCGTAGCGCCACAAGAGACCCAGTACTTC	TRBV5-1	-	TRBJ2-5	-
CASSTGAGNEQFF	TGTGCCAGCAGCACCGGGGCGGGGAATGAGCAGTTCTTC	TRBV11-2	-	TRBJ2-1	-
CASSPDQGSFF	TGTGCCAGCAGCCCGGACCAGGGATCCTTCTTT	TRBV7-2	-	TRBJ1-1	-
CASSRRREFDEQYF	TGCGCCAGCAGCCGACGCAGGGAGTTCGACGAGCAGTACTTC	TRBV4-3	-	TRBJ2-7	once
CASRYSGNTDTQYF	TGTGCCAGCAGATATAGCGGGAACACAGATACGCAGTATTTT	TRBV6-6	TRBD2	TRBJ2-3	-
CAGQGASSQPQHF	TGTGCCGGACAGGGGGCGAGTAGTCAGCCCCAGCATTTT	TRBV28	TRBD1	TRBJ1-5	once
CASSYYTGGRYNEQFF	TGTGCCAGCAGCTACTACACAGGGGGCAGATACAATGAGCAGTTCTTC	TRBV7-9	TRBD1	TRBJ2-1	-
CASSAPGATEAFF	TGTGCCAGCAGTGCCCCCGGGGCCACTGAAGCTTTCTTT	TRBV6-6	-	TRBJ1-1	-
CASSPSGIQETQYF	TGTGCCAGCTCACCGAGCGGAATCCAAGAGACCCAGTACTTC	TRBV18	-	TRBJ2-5	-
CASSLKRGDTGELFF	TGTGCCAGCAGCCTTAAGCGGGGGGACACCGGGGAGCTGTTTTTT	TRBV7-9	TRBD2	TRBJ2-2	-
CASSETREQYF	TGCGCCAGCAGTGAAACACGCGAGCAGTACTTC	TRBV10-2	-	TRBJ2-7	-
CASSAGQASGNTIYF	TGTGCCAGCAGCGCCGGACAAGCCTCTGGAAACACCATATATTTT	TRBV9	-	TRBJ1-3	-
CASSLSFGTEYEQYF	TGTGCCAGCAGCCTCTCGTTCGGGACGGAGTACGAGCAGTACTTC	TRBV5-5	-	TRBJ2-7	-
CASSKGAGHYTEAFF	TGCGCCAGCAGCAAAGGGGCGGGACATTACACTGAAGCTTTCTTT	TRBV5-1	-	TRBJ1-1	-
CASSYGEVNSPLHF	TGTGCCAGCAGTTACGGCGAGGTGAATTCACCCCTCCACTTT	TRBV6-6	-	TRBJ1-6	-
CASSLVTGGIKGYTF	TGTGCCAGCAGTTTGGTGACAGGGGGTATAAAGGGCTACACCTTC	TRBV27	TRBD1	TRBJ1-2	-
CASSLTVWNTEAFF	TGTGCCAGCAGCCTGACAGTGTGGAACACTGAAGCTTTCTTT	TRBV7-2	-	TRBJ1-1	-
CASSVGGQNTDTQYF	TGTGCCAGCAGCGTAGGCGGACAAAACACAGATACGCAGTATTTT	TRBV9	-	TRBJ2-3	-
CASSPPGLAGGLNEQFF	TGTGCCAGCTCACCTCCGGGACTAGCGGGGGGGCTGAATGAGCAGTTCTTC	TRBV18	TRBD2	TRBJ2-1	-
CAIKDRESEKLFF	TGTGCCATCAAGGACAGGGAGAGTGAAAAACTGTTTTTT	TRBV10-3	TRBD1	TRBJ1-4	-
CASSEPSGSGELFF	TGTGCCAGCAGTGAACCATCAGGGAGCGGGGAGCTGTTTTTT	TRBV6-1	-	TRBJ2-2	-
CASSLDGSTEAFF	TGCGCCAGCAGCTTGGACGGAAGCACTGAAGCTTTCTTT	TRBV5-1	-	TRBJ1-1	-
CASSPSWTGTYEQYF	TGTGCCAGCAGCCCTAGTTGGACAGGTACCTACGAGCAGTACTTC	TRBV7-6	TRBD1	TRBJ2-7	-
CASSPRTYHTEQFF	TGTGCCAGCAGCCCCCGGACCTACCATACTGAGCAGTTCTTC	TRBV9	-	TRBJ2-1	-
CASSRGSEAFF	TGTGCCAGTAGCCGGGGGAGTGAAGCTTTCTTT	TRBV19	-	TRBJ1-1	-
CASSAANNQPQHF	TGTGCCAGCAGTGCTGCCAACAATCAGCCCCAGCATTTT	TRBV25-1	-	TRBJ1-5	-
CAWRTGTNTEAFF	TGTGCCTGGAGGACAGGGACGAACACTGAAGCTTTCTTT	TRBV30	TRBD1	TRBJ1-1	-
CAISQGQGAGNTIYF	TGTGCCATCAGTCAAGGACAGGGGGCTGGAAACACCATATATTTT	TRBV10-3	TRBD1	TRBJ1-3	-
CASTTGQGGYGYTF	TGTGCCAGCACCACCGGACAGGGGGGCTATGGCTACACCTTC	TRBV6-1	TRBD1	TRBJ1-2	-
CASSEDREAWAKNIQYF	TGTGCCAGCAGTGAAGACAGGGAGGCGTGGGCCAAAAACATTCAGTACTTC	TRBV6-1	-	TRBJ2-4	-
CASSAGAEQFF	TGTGCCAGCAGCGCCGGCGCTGAGCAGTTCTTC	TRBV9	-	TRBJ2-1	-
CATGRGSTGELFF	TGCGCCACCGGGCGGGGGAGCACCGGGGAGCTGTTTTTT	TRBV5-1	TRBD2	TRBJ2-2	-
CASSPGRENYGYTF	TGTGCCAGCAGCCCAGGACGAGAGAACTATGGCTACACCTTC	TRBV5-4	-	TRBJ1-2	-
CASSDPAGTTLEQYF	TGCGCCAGCAGTGACCCAGCGGGGACTACCCTCGAGCAGTACTTC	TRBV10-2	TRBD2	TRBJ2-7	few
CASSQVPILREQETQYF	TGCGCCAGCAGCCAAGTCCCGATACTAAGGGAACAAGAGACCCAGTACTTC	TRBV4-1	-	TRBJ2-5	-
CAWSDKTGAEAFF	TGTGCCTGGAGTGACAAGACCGGGGCTGAAGCTTTCTTT	TRBV30	-	TRBJ1-1	-